Here is one TCR beta chain with its context. Participant age was roughly 18 to 100 years, and participants resided in roughly 25 US areas. Profiling relied on immunoSEQ multiplex PCR, and the TCRdb table lists in-frame clones only, not all of them. The data show about 320,000 clones, with about nine tenths seen just once and 4.5% to 6.5% held by the top ten. This sample is part of a study of blood T cell repertoires in COVID-19. Background on the study: The United States, Italy and Spain provided the acute and convalescent COVID-19 samples.

Germline loops: CDR1 SGHTS, CDR2 YDEGEE. V gave up 4 bases and J gave up 5 bases; unmatched junction bases: 7. The CDR3 runs to 14 residues. The origin of this receptor is a man in his sixties who had recovered from COVID-19. This sequence joins TRBV5-8 and TRBJ2-7; TRBD1 aligns across 9 bases. The sequenced material came from PBMCs or T cells enriched from blood (not recorded which). The CDR3: CASSRWDRAHEQYF. In nucleotides, the CDR3 is TGTGCCAGCAGCCGCTGGGACAGGGCTCACGAGCAGTACTTC.